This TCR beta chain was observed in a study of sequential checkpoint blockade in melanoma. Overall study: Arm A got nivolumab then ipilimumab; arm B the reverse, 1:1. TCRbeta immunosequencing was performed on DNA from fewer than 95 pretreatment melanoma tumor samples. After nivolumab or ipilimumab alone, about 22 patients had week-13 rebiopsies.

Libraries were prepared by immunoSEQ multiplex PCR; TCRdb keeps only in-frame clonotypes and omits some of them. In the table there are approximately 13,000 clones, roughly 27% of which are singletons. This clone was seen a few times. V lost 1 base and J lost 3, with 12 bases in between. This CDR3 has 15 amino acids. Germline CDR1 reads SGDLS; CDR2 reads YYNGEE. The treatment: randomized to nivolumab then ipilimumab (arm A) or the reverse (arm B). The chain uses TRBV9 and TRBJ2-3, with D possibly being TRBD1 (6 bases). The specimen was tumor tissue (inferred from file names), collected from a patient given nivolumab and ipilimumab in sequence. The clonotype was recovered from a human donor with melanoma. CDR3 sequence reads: CASSVTSTGTDTQYF. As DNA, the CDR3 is TGTGCCAGCAGCGTAACTTCGACAGGAACAGATACGCAGTATTTT.